This entry lists 6 T cell receptor beta chains sequenced from one sample in a study of human T cells and chemical hapten exposure. One entry per CDR3 protein results from TCRdb running MiXCR on the RACE reads. The sample holds roughly 80,000 distinct CDR3 sequences, around 9.3% seen once. The time point was: healthy volunteer bleed at 6 weeks. Extraction of total RNA was performed on unfractionated whole blood. The specimen was whole blood. The receptors derive from a female donor in good health. Some clones in this sample may be carry-over from other donors' samples.

This clonotype was counted ten times or more. This chain joins TRBV12-5 and TRBJ2-2; maybe TRBD2 (5 bases). Trimming pared 2 bases from V and 7 bases from J, leaving 20 bases between. This CDR3 is built from 17 residues. Germline CDR1 LGHNT, CDR2 FRNRAP. CDR3 DNA sequence: TGTGCTAGTGGTTTGTCGGGGTGGACGGCGGAACACGGGGAGCTGTTTTTT. Its protein product is CASGLSGWTAEHGELFF.

The chain employs TRBV14 and TRBJ2-3, with D perhaps TRBD1 (5 bases). CDR3 length: 14 amino acids. The V and J ends lost 6 bases and 8 bases respectively, with 18 bases between them. CDR1 and CDR2 from the germline V gene are SGHDN and FVKESK. For the CDR3, the DNA is TGTGCCAGCAGTCCCGGACATTGGCCAGGTACGCAGTATTTT. Translated: CASSPGHWPGTQYF.

This clonotype was seen more than once but under ten times. The chain employs TRBV6-6 and TRBJ2-3; D gene uncertain. Per the germline V gene, CDR1 is MNHNY and CDR2 is SVGAGI (reference sequence). Trimming shortened V by 1 base and J by 1 base, and 6 bases separated the two germline ends. There are 14 residues in the CDR3. DNA for the CDR3: TGTGCCAGCAGTTACTTAAAGGGCACAGATACGCAGTATTTT. Its translation is CASSYLKGTDTQYF.

This clonotype was seen many times. V is TRBV18 and J is TRBJ2-1; 8 bases map to TRBD1. CDR3 length equals 14 residues. Germline values: CDR1 KGHSH, CDR2 LQKENI. The junction had 6 bases not matched to a gene; V was cut back by 4 bases and J by 7 bases. The CDR3 DNA sequence: TGTGCCAGCTCACTAAGGACAGGGACGAATGAGCAGTTCTTC. Its translation is CASSLRTGTNEQFF.

The rearrangement joins TRBV4-1 to TRBJ2-7; tentatively, D is TRBD1 (5 bases). There are 17 residues in the CDR3. With 1 base removed from V and 2 bases from J, the gap between germline ends came to 18 bases. Germline CDR1 reads MGHRA; CDR2 reads YSYEKL. Here the CDR3 DNA reads TGCGCCAGCAGCCAAGGTTATTTGAGCAGGGTTGCCTACGAGCAGTACTTC. As protein: CASSQGYLSRVAYEQYF.

CDR3 coding DNA: TGTGCCAGCAGCTTAGCGGGATCTAGTTCGTCCACAGATACGCAGTATTTT. This translates into CASSLAGSSSSTDTQYF. The chain combines TRBV7-9 with TRBJ2-3; D is undetermined. V was clipped by 0 bases and J by 2 bases, with 15 bases between them. The germline V gene has CDR1 SEHNR and CDR2 FQNEAQ (reference sequence). The CDR3 is 17 residues long.